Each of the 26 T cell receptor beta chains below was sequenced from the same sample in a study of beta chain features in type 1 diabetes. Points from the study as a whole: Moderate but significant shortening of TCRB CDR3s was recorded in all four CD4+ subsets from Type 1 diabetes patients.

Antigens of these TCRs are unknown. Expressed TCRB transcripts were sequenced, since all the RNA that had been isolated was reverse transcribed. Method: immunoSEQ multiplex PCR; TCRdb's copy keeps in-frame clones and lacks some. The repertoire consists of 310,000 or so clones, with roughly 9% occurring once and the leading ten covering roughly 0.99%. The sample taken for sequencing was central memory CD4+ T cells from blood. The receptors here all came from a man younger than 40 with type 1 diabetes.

For the CDR3, the DNA is TGTGCCAGCTCACCCGAGGGGGCGCGGGAGCAGTACTTC. Residues: CASSPEGAREQYF. The chain combines TRBV18 with TRBJ2-7; 7 nucleotides line up with TRBD1. V dropped 3 bases and J dropped 7; count of bases not matched to a gene: 6. Germline V gives CDR1 KGHSH, CDR2 LQKENI. CDR3 length equals 13 residues. Using reference TRBV18 and TRBJ2-7 for the parts outside the CDR3, the full variable domain is NAGVMQNPRHLVRRRGQEARLRCSPMKGHSHVYWYRQLPEEGLKFMVYLQKENIIDESGMPKERFSAEFPKEGPSILRIQQVVRGDSAAYFCASSPEGAREQYFGPGTRLTVT.

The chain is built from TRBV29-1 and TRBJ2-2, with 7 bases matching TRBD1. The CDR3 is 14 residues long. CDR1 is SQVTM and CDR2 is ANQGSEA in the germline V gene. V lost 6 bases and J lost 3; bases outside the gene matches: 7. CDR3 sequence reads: CSVKRTGDTGELFF. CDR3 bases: TGCAGCGTCAAACGGACAGGCGACACCGGGGAGCTGTTTTTT.

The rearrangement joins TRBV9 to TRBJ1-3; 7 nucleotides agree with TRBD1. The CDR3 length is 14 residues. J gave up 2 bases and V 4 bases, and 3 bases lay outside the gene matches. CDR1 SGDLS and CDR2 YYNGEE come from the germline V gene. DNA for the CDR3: TGTGCCAGCAGCCTAGACAGGGCTGGAAACACCATATATTTT. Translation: CASSLDRAGNTIYF.

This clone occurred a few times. This CDR3 is CASSLTRGNTEAFF. In DNA, the CDR3 is TGTGCCAGCAGCTTAACCAGAGGGAACACTGAAGCTTTCTTT. The chain joins TRBV7-9 to TRBJ1-1; D is unclear. Germline V gene lookup returns CDR1 SEHNR and CDR2 FQNEAQ (reference sequence). The CDR3 has 14 amino acids. V was trimmed by 2 bases and J by 1 base, leaving 8 bases between them.

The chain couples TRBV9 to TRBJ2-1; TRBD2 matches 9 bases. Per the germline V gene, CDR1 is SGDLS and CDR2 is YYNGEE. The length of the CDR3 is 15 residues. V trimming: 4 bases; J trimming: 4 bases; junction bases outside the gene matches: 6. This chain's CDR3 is CASSPAGGPYNEQFF. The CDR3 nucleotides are TGTGCCAGCAGCCCCGCGGGGGGGCCGTACAATGAGCAGTTCTTC.

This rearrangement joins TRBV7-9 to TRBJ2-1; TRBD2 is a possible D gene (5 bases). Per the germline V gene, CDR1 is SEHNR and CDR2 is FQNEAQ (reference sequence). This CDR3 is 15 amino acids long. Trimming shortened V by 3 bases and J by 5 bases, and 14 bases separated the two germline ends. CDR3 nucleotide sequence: TGTGCCAGCAGCTTTTCCCGGGGAAGGAACAATGAGCAGTTCTTC. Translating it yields CASSFSRGRNNEQFF.

CDR3 sequence (DNA): TGTGCCAGCAGCTCGAGACAAAGAGGCTCCACCATATATTTT. It specifies CASSSRQRGSTIYF. The gene calls are TRBV7-2 and TRBJ1-3; unclear D gene. V lost 4 bases, J lost 9 bases, and 16 bases lay in between. Per the germline V gene, CDR1 is SGHTA and CDR2 is FQGNSA. The CDR3 runs to 14 residues.

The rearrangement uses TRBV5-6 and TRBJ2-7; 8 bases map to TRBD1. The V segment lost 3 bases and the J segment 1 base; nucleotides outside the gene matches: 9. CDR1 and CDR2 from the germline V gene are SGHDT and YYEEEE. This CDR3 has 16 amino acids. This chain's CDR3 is CASSSPPGQVSYEQYF. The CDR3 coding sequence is TGTGCCAGCAGCTCCCCCCCGGGACAGGTTTCCTACGAGCAGTACTTC.

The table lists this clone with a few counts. This CDR3 reads CASSLYIGTGDYGYTF. CDR3 bases: TGTGCCAGCAGTTTATACATTGGGACAGGGGACTATGGCTACACCTTC. This chain uses TRBV27 with TRBJ1-2; 10 positions match TRBD1. The CDR3 loop spans 16 amino acids. V was pared by 1 base and J by 3 bases, with 5 bases of the junction left unmatched. Per germline, CDR1 MNHEY and CDR2 SMNVEV (reference sequence).

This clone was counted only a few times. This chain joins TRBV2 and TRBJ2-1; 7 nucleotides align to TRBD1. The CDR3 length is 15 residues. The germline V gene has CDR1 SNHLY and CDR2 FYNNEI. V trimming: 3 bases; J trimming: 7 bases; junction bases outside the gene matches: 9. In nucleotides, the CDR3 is TGTGCCAGCAGTGAGTTGAGGGGGCCTAATAATGAGCAGTTCTTC. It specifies CASSELRGPNNEQFF.

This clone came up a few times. CDR3 DNA sequence: TGCGCCAGCAGCGACACCGGTGCTACCCAGGGGGACTATGGCTACACCTTC. This gives the protein CASSDTGATQGDYGYTF. The rearrangement uses TRBV4-3 and TRBJ1-2; 7 bases are a match to TRBD1. There are 17 residues in the CDR3. The V and J ends lost 5 bases and 3 bases, in that order; junction bases with no gene match: 15. Looked up from germline, CDR1 is LGHNA and CDR2 is YSLEER.

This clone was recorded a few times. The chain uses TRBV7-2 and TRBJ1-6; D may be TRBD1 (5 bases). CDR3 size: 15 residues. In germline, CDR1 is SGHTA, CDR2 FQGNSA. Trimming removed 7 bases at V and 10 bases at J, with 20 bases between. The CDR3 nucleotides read TGTGCCAGCACCCCGGGCATGGGGGTAGAATCACCCCTCCACTTT. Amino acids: CASTPGMGVESPLHF. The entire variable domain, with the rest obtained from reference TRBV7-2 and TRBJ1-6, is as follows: GAGVSQSPSNKVTEKGKDVELRCDPISGHTALYWYRQSLGQGLEFLIYFQGNSAPDKSGLPSDRFSAERTGGSVSTLTIQRTQQEDSAVYLCASTPGMGVESPLHFGNGTRLTVT.

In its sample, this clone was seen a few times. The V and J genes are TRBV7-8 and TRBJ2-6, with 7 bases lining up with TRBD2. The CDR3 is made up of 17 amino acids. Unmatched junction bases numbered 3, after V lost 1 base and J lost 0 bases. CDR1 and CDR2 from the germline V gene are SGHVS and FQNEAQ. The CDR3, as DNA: TGTGCCAGCAGCTTAGTCTCGGGGGGCTCTGGGGCCAACGTCCTGACTTTC. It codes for CASSLVSGGSGANVLTF.

The CDR3 bases are TGTGCCAGCAGTTTTCAGGGGGCGGTGGGCACCGGGGAGCTGTTTTTT. Its translation is CASSFQGAVGTGELFF. J is TRBJ2-2 and V is TRBV6-5; 8 bases map to TRBD1. This CDR3 has 16 residues. V was clipped by 4 bases and J by 4 bases; unmatched bases: 8. Germline V gene lookup returns CDR1 MNHEY and CDR2 SVGAGI.

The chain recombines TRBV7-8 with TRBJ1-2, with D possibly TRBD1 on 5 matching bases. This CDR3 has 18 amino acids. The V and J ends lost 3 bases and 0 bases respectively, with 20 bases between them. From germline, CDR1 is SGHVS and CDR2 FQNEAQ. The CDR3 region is CASSFSHPGQGANYGYTF. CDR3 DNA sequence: TGTGCCAGCAGCTTTTCCCACCCGGGGCAGGGCGCTAACTATGGCTACACCTTC.

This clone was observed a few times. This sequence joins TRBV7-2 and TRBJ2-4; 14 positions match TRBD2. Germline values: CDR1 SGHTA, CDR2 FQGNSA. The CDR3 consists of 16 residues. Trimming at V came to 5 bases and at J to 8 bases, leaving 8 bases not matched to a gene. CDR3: CASSLTSGGDRHIQYF. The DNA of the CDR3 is TGTGCCAGCAGCCTGACTAGCGGGGGGGACAGACACATTCAGTACTTC.

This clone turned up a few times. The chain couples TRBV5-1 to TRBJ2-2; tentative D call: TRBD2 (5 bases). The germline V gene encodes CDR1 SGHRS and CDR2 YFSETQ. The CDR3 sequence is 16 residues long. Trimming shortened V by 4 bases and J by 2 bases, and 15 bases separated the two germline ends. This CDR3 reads CASSPRWTGNTGELFF. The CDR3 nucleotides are TGCGCCAGCAGCCCGCGCTGGACGGGAAACACCGGGGAGCTGTTTTTT.

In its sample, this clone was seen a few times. The CDR3 reads CSVVGGGTEAFF. CDR3 coding DNA: TGCAGCGTTGTAGGAGGGGGCACTGAAGCTTTCTTT. The V gene is TRBV29-1, the J gene TRBJ1-1; tentatively, D is TRBD1 (6 bases). Trimming took 4 bases from V and 4 from J, leaving 10 bases between them. Germline CDR1 SQVTM, CDR2 ANQGSEA. This CDR3 comprises 12 residues.

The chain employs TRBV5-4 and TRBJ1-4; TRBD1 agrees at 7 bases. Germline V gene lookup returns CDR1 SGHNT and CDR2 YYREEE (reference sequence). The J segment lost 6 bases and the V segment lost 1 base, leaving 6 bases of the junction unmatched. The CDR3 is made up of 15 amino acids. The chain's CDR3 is CASSLMAQGDEKLFF. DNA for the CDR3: TGTGCCAGCAGCTTGATGGCGCAGGGGGATGAAAAACTGTTTTTT.

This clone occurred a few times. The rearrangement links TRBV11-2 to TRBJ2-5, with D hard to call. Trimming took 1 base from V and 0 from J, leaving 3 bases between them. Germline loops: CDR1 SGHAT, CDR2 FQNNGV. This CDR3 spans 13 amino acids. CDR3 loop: CASSLADQETQYF. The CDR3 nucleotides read TGTGCCAGCAGCTTAGCGGACCAAGAGACCCAGTACTTC.

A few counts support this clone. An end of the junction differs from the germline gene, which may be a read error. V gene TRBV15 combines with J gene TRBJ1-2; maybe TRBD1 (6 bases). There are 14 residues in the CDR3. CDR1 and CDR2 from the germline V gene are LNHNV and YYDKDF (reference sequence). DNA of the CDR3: TGTGCCACCAGCAGAGATATTGTTTCCGACAGGCGCAAATTC. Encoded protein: CATSRDIVSDRRKF.

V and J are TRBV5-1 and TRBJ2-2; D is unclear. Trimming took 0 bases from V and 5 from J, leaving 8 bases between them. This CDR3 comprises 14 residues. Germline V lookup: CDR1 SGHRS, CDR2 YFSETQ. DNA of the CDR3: TGCGCCAGCAGCTTGGGGGTGACAACCGGGGAGCTGTTTTTT. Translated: CASSLGVTTGELFF.

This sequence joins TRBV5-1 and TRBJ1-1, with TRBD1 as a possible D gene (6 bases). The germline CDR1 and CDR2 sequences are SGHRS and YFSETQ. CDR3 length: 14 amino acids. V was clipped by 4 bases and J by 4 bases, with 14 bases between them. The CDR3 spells CASSTQTGSTEAFF. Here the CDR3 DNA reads TGCGCCAGCAGCACCCAGACAGGAAGCACTGAAGCTTTCTTT. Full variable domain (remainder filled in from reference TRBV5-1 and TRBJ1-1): KAGVTQTPRYLIKTRGQQVTLSCSPISGHRSVSWYQQTPGQGLQFLFEYFSETQRNKGNFPGRFSGRQFSNSRSEMNVSTLELGDSALYLCASSTQTGSTEAFFGQGTRLTVV.

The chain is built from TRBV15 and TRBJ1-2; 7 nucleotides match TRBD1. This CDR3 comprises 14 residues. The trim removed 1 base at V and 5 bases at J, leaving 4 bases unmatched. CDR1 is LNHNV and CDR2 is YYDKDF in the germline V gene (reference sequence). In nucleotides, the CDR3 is TGTGCCACCAGCAGAGGAGGACAGGCTTATGGCTACACCTTC. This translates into CATSRGGQAYGYTF.

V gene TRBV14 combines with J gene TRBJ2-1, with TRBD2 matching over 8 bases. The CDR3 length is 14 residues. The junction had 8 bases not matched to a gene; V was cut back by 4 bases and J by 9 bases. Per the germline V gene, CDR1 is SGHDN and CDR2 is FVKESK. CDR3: CASSLSAGVGEQFF. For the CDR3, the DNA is TGTGCCAGCAGCCTCTCAGCGGGGGTTGGTGAGCAGTTCTTC.

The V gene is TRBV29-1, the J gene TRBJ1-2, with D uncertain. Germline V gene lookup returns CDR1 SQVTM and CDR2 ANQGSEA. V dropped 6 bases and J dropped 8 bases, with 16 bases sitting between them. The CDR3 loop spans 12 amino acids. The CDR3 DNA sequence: TGCAGCGTGGCGGTCGGATACGGCGGCTACACCTTC. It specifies CSVAVGYGGYTF.